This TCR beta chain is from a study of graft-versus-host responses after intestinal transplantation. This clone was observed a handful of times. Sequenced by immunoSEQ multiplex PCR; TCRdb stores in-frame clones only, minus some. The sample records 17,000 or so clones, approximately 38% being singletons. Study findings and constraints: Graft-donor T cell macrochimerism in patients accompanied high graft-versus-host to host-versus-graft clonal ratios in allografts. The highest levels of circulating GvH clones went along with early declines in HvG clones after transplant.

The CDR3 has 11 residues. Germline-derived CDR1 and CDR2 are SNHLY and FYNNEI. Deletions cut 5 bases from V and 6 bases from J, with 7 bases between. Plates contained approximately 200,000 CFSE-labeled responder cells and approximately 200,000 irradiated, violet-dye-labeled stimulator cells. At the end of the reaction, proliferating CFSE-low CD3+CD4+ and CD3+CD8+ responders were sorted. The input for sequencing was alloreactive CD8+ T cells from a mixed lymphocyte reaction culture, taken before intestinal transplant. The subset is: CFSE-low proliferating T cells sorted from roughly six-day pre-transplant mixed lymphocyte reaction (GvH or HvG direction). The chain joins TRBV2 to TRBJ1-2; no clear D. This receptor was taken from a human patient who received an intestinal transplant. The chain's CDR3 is CASSPGDGYTF. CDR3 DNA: TGTGCCAGCAGTCCGGGTGATGGCTACACCTTC.